Listed below are T cell receptor beta chains from one sample, sequenced in a study of blood T cell repertoires in COVID-19. Sequencing used immunoSEQ multiplex PCR; TCRdb keeps in-frame clones, though not all of them. The sample lists 240,000 or so clones, roughly 80% seen once, with roughly 3.4% in the top ten. The sample consisted of peripheral blood. These receptors all stem from a woman under 30 with acute or convalescent COVID-19. Both conserved end residues are part of each CDR3. A D gene is named only where the DNA matches it firmly. The size field is filled for only some rows; it gives once, few, many or a size class.

j_call | v_call | clone_size | d_call | cdr3_aa | cdr3_nt
TRBJ1-6 | TRBV19 | - | - | CASSADSRSSYNSPLHF | TGTGCCAGTAGTGCCGACAGCCGAAGCTCCTATAATTCACCCCTCCACTTT
TRBJ2-1 | TRBV4-3 | - | TRBD2 | CASSQVLAGPWVNEQFF | TGCGCCAGCAGCCAAGTACTAGCGGGACCCTGGGTCAATGAGCAGTTCTTC
TRBJ1-1 | TRBV6-5 | - | - | CASSYPSRGGAFF | TGTGCCAGCAGTTACCCGTCGCGAGGGGGAGCTTTCTTT
TRBJ1-5 | TRBV19 | - | - | CASSIIRGSNQPQHF | TGTGCCAGTAGTATAATCAGGGGTAGCAATCAGCCCCAGCATTTT
TRBJ2-1 | TRBV11-3 | - | TRBD2 | CASSLEGAGRNEQFF | TGTGCCAGCAGCTTAGAGGGAGCGGGAAGGAATGAGCAGTTCTTC
TRBJ2-1 | TRBV6-4 | - | TRBD2 | CASSGTSGVQVNNEQFF | TGTGCCAGCAGCGGGACTAGCGGGGTGCAGGTAAACAATGAGCAGTTCTTC
TRBJ1-2 | TRBV5-6 | - | - | CASSLAGPNYGYTF | TGTGCCAGCAGCTTGGCCGGTCCTAACTATGGCTACACCTTC
TRBJ2-2 | TRBV14 | - | - | CASSQGRYTGELFF | TGTGCCAGCAGCCAAGGCAGGTACACCGGGGAGCTGTTTTTT
TRBJ2-7 | TRBV6-5 | - | TRBD2 | CASSPTLAGAPEQYF | TGTGCCAGCAGCCCAACACTAGCGGGAGCCCCCGAGCAGTACTTC
TRBJ2-6 | TRBV18 | - | TRBD1 | CASSTRDSSNSGANVLTF | TGTGCCAGCTCGACCCGGGACAGCTCAAACTCTGGGGCCAACGTCCTGACTTTC
TRBJ2-5 | TRBV5-1 | - | TRBD2 | CASSLASGRETQYF | TGCGCCAGCAGCTTGGCGAGCGGGAGGGAGACCCAGTACTTC
TRBJ2-3 | TRBV10-1 | - | TRBD2 | CASSEAGVAADTQYF | TGCGCCAGCAGTGAAGCGGGAGTTGCCGCAGATACGCAGTATTTT
TRBJ2-2 | TRBV6-5 | - | TRBD2 | CAIVAGNTGELFF | TGTGCCATAGTAGCGGGAAACACCGGGGAGCTGTTTTTT
TRBJ2-7 | TRBV5-4 | - | TRBD2 | CASSLCLAASYEQYF | TGTGCCAGCAGCTTGTGTCTAGCGGCCTCCTACGAGCAGTACTTC
TRBJ2-7 | TRBV21-1 | - | - | CATRKYEQYF | TGTGCCACCCGTAAATACGAGCAGTACTTC
TRBJ1-4 | TRBV5-8 | - | - | CASSTQGHSNEKLFF | TGTGCCAGCAGCACCCAGGGCCACTCTAATGAAAAACTGTTTTTT
TRBJ2-1 | TRBV9 | - | TRBD2 | CASSVEGTSGGDYNEQFF | TGTGCCAGCAGCGTAGAAGGAACTAGCGGGGGGGACTACAATGAGCAGTTCTTC
TRBJ1-1 | TRBV5-4 | - | - | CASSLGTDTEAFF | TGTGCCAGCAGCTTGGGGACTGACACTGAAGCTTTCTTT
TRBJ1-4 | TRBV29-1 | - | TRBD1 | CSVTGAGTNEKLFF | TGCAGCGTGACAGGGGCCGGAACTAATGAAAAACTGTTTTTT
TRBJ2-7 | TRBV9 | - | - | CASSRTGTPYEQYF | TGTGCCAGCAGCAGAACAGGGACCCCCTACGAGCAGTACTTC
TRBJ2-5 | TRBV6-2/TRBV6-3 | once | - | CASSTQVGPNWETQYF | TGTGCCAGCAGTACCCAAGTGGGGCCTAACTGGGAGACCCAGTACTTC
TRBJ1-6 | TRBV3-1/TRBV3-2 | - | TRBD1 | CASSQGTGGGSPLHF | TGTGCCAGCAGCCAAGGGACAGGGGGCGGATCACCCCTCCACTTT
TRBJ1-5 | TRBV12-5 | - | - | CASGLDVQKSSNQPQHF | TGTGCTAGTGGTTTGGATGTACAGAAGTCGAGCAATCAGCCCCAGCATTTT
TRBJ2-2 | TRBV4-3 | - | - | CASSQGHGSSGELFF | TGCGCCAGCAGCCAAGGTCACGGGAGTTCCGGGGAGCTGTTTTTT
TRBJ1-5 | TRBV29-1 | - | TRBD1 | CSVGGQNNQPQHF | TGCAGCGTTGGGGGACAGAACAATCAGCCCCAGCATTTT